A single sample gave rise to the 9 T cell receptor beta chains below, sequenced in a study of blood T cell repertoires in COVID-19 (dated by TCRdb to the early 2020s). The library was built by means of the immunoSEQ multiplex PCR assay. Here the immuneACCESS table is served through TCRdb, limited to in-frame sequences with V and J called. Missing clones are a known gap in these copies; in checked studies unresolved V genes cover under half, and the rest lacks a known reason. This sample is represented by approximately 60,000 clones; approximately 79% of them were singletons. The ten largest clones take up approximately 18% of the sample. The specimen sequenced was peripheral blood. These TCRs come from a man in his fifties or sixties with acute or convalescent COVID-19.

The rearrangement uses TRBV10-3 and TRBJ2-5; no firm D call. Germline V gene lookup returns CDR1 ENHRY and CDR2 SYGVKD. Between the trimmed V and J ends, which lost 4 bases and 2 bases, there was a span of 11 bases. The CDR3 loop spans 14 amino acids. The CDR3 loop reads CAISVGALQETQYF. The CDR3 nucleotides read TGTGCCATCAGTGTTGGTGCCCTACAAGAGACCCAGTACTTC.

The chain has TRBV24-1 and TRBJ2-2, with 8 bases fitting TRBD1. The V and J ends lost 2 bases and 0 bases, in that order; junction bases with no gene match: 1. The CDR3 is 16 residues long. CDR1 is KGHDR and CDR2 is SFDVKD in the germline V gene. The CDR3 protein is CATSDSGGANTGELFF. For the CDR3, the DNA is TGTGCCACCAGTGATTCAGGGGGCGCGAACACCGGGGAGCTGTTTTTT.

The V call is TRBV6-2 or TRBV6-3, the J call TRBJ1-5; 10 bases are a match to TRBD1. The germline gives CDR1 MNHEY, CDR2 SVGEGT. Germline trimming cut 5 bases from V and 2 bases from J; bases unmatched to any gene: 3. The CDR3 is made up of 15 amino acids. The CDR3 spells CASSQTGGRNQPQHF. Here the CDR3 DNA reads TGTGCCAGCAGTCAGACAGGGGGCCGCAATCAGCCCCAGCATTTT.

The V and J genes are TRBV5-4 and TRBJ2-1, with 12 bases that match TRBD2. The CDR3 length is 15 residues. V dropped 4 bases and J dropped 4; count of bases not matched to a gene: 3. Germline CDR1 reads SGHNT; CDR2 reads YYREEE (reference sequence). CDR3 loop: CASSLTSGGYNEQFF. The CDR3 nucleotides are TGTGCCAGCAGCCTGACTAGCGGGGGATACAATGAGCAGTTCTTC.

The rearrangement joins TRBV7-9 to TRBJ2-7; D gene unclear. This CDR3 region has 12 residues. Germline V CDR1 and CDR2: SEHNR, FQNEAQ (reference sequence). Deletions cut 4 bases from V and 3 bases from J, with 7 bases between. CDR3 sequence reads: CASSSHFYEQYF. CDR3 bases: TGTGCCAGCAGCTCACATTTCTACGAGCAGTACTTC.

The rearrangement uses TRBV11-2 and TRBJ2-1; 7 bases agree with TRBD2. The CDR3 contains 15 residues. In germline, CDR1 is SGHAT, CDR2 FQNNGV. Unmatched junction bases numbered 9, after V lost 5 bases and J lost 5 bases. Here the CDR3 reads CASSPVIGTNNEQFF. The CDR3 bases are TGTGCCAGCAGCCCCGTAATTGGGACTAACAATGAGCAGTTCTTC.

Written as DNA, the CDR3 is TGTGCCAGCAGCGTAGGGGGGACTAGCGGGAGCTCCTACGAGCAGTACTTC. Its translation: CASSVGGTSGSSYEQYF. V gene TRBV9 combines with J gene TRBJ2-7; 14 nucleotides line up with TRBD2. V lost 0 bases, J lost 0 bases, and 2 bases stayed unmatched. Germline CDR1 is SGDLS and CDR2 is YYNGEE. The length of the CDR3 is 17 residues.

The rearrangement links TRBV6-5 to TRBJ1-4; 7 bases align to TRBD1. The germline CDR1 and CDR2 sequences are MNHEY and SVGAGI. The CDR3 runs to 14 residues. V gave up 6 bases and J gave up 7 bases; unmatched junction bases: 8. The CDR3 region has the DNA TGTGCCAGCAGGCTACAGGGGCCGGGTGAAAAACTGTTTTTT. Its translation: CASRLQGPGEKLFF.

The rearrangement links TRBV5-4 to TRBJ2-1, with 10 bases lining up with TRBD2. Germline V gene sequence: CDR1 SGHNT, CDR2 YYREEE (reference sequence). V shed 5 bases and J 0 bases; nucleotides not matched to a gene: 5. The CDR3 is 16 residues long. CDR3: CASSLAGGHSYNEQFF. CDR3 DNA sequence: TGTGCCAGCAGTTTAGCGGGAGGCCACTCCTACAATGAGCAGTTCTTC.